Listed below are T cell receptor beta chains from one sample, sequenced in a study of blood T cells in healthy people across ages. MiXCR, applied by TCRdb to the 5' RACE reads, yields one record per CDR3 protein. The sample carries 1,500,000 or so distinct CDR3 sequences, approximately 43% recorded once. Sequencing used blood. These receptor sequences come from a woman aged 18-29 years in good health. The CDR3 runs from the conserved cysteine through the conserved F or W. Each record gives: J gene, V gene, CDR3 length, D gene, clone size, CDR3 DNA, CDR3 protein. D genes are given only for firm matches. Clone size is not always given. Where it is, it says once, few, many or a class for expanded clones.

TRBJ2-1 | TRBV28 | 16 | - | few | TGTGCCAGCAGTCACCCCTTGAGGACCTCCTACAATGAGCAGTTCTTC | CASSHPLRTSYNEQFF
TRBJ2-1 | TRBV20-1 | 16 | TRBD2 | - | TGCAGTGCTAGAGTGGGTGAGTTTAGCGGGAGACATGAGCAGTTCTTC | CSARVGEFSGRHEQFF
TRBJ2-2 | TRBV4-1 | 14 | - | - | TGCGCCAGCAGCCCTACATACTCCACCGGGGAGCTGTTTTTT | CASSPTYSTGELFF
TRBJ2-3 | TRBV4-3 | 14 | - | - | TGCGCCAGCAGCAAGGAGGGGGCGACAGATACGCAGTATTTT | CASSKEGATDTQYF
TRBJ2-3 | TRBV24-1 | 14 | - | few | TGTGCCACCAGTGGGCATGGGGAGACAGATACGCAGTATTTT | CATSGHGETDTQYF
TRBJ1-2 | TRBV9 | 13 | - | few | TGTGCCAGCAGCGTACCAGGGTCTGAGGGCTACACCTTC | CASSVPGSEGYTF
TRBJ1-2 | TRBV21-1 | 15 | - | - | TGTGCCAGCAGCCCCCACTGCGGTTTCCGGCTAAGCTACACCTTC | CASSPHCGFRLSYTF
TRBJ1-2 | TRBV20-1 | 15 | - | - | TGCAGTGCTAGACTTCGGGACACCCGGGTTTATGGCTACACCTTC | CSARLRDTRVYGYTF
TRBJ2-5 | TRBV3-1 | 15 | TRBD1 | - | TGTGCCAGCAGCCAAGATCGGGGACAGGGAGAGACCCAGTACTTC | CASSQDRGQGETQYF
TRBJ2-7 | TRBV6-1 | 15 | - | - | TGTGCCAGCGGGTTACTGGGCGGGATAGCCTACGAGCAGTACTTC | CASGLLGGIAYEQYF
TRBJ1-5 | TRBV28 | 14 | - | - | TGTGCCAGCAGTTTCAAGGCGATCAATCAGCCCCAGCATTTT | CASSFKAINQPQHF
TRBJ1-2 | TRBV9 | 13 | - | - | TGTGCCAGCAGCCCCAGCCCCGGGGGTGGCTACACCTTC | CASSPSPGGGYTF
TRBJ2-3 | TRBV24-1 | 15 | TRBD2 | - | TGTGCCACCAGTGAGTACGCGGGAGGGACAGATACGCAGTATTTT | CATSEYAGGTDTQYF
TRBJ2-1 | TRBV24-1 | 14 | - | few | TGTGCCACCAGTGATGGCCCACCCCCCCATGAGCAGTTCTTC | CATSDGPPPHEQFF
TRBJ2-5 | TRBV28 | 16 | - | - | TGTGCCAGCAGCCCCTCGTGGCGGGGTTGGGACAATGAGCAGTACTTC | CASSPSWRGWDNEQYF
TRBJ1-2 | TRBV7-9 | 16 | - | - | TGTGCCAGCAGCTTAGCGGTTTCGGGAGGGCATGACGGCTACACCTTC | CASSLAVSGGHDGYTF
TRBJ2-1 | TRBV27 | 15 | TRBD2 | few | TGTGCCAGCAGTAAACAGGCCGCGGGAGTAAATGAGCAGTTCTTC | CASSKQAAGVNEQFF
TRBJ1-4 | TRBV11-3 | 14 | - | - | TGTGCCAGCACCCCTGGGGCAACTAATGAAAAACTGTTTTTT | CASTPGATNEKLFF
TRBJ2-7 | TRBV28 | 13 | - | - | TGTGCCAGCAGCCCCGGGATGCCCTACGAGCAGTACTTC | CASSPGMPYEQYF
TRBJ1-1 | TRBV6-1 | 14 | - | - | TGTGCCAGCAGTGCGGGGGCTTTGAACACTGAAGCTTTCTTT | CASSAGALNTEAFF
TRBJ1-1 | TRBV12-3/TRBV12-4 | 14 | - | - | TGTGCCAGCCCAGGTAACAGGGAGCCGTTGAAGCTTTTCTTT | CASPGNREPLKLFF
TRBJ2-7 | TRBV12-3/TRBV12-4 | 15 | TRBD1 | - | TGTGCCAGCAGTTCCCGGGACAGGGCCACCTACGAGCAGTACTTC | CASSSRDRATYEQYF
TRBJ1-5 | TRBV7-9 | 15 | TRBD1 | - | TGTGCCAGCATCTTAGGACAGGGAATCAATCAGCCCCAGCATTTT | CASILGQGINQPQHF
TRBJ2-3 | TRBV5-1 | 17 | TRBD2 | few | TGCGCCAGCAGCTTGGAGGGGCGCGGGAGTACCAACCCTACGCAGTATTTT | CASSLEGRGSTNPTQYF
TRBJ2-7 | TRBV20-1 | 15 | TRBD2 | few | TGCAGTGCTAGAGATCTTGGCGGGAGAGCCTACGAGCAGTACTTC | CSARDLGGRAYEQYF
TRBJ2-1 | TRBV2 | 12 | - | few | TGTGCCAGCAGGGTGGACAGCCCCGAGCAGTTCTTC | CASRVDSPEQFF
TRBJ1-2 | TRBV12-3/TRBV12-4 | 14 | - | few | TGTGCCAGCAGTTTAAAGACACGCGCTTATGGCTACACCTTC | CASSLKTRAYGYTF
TRBJ2-1 | TRBV20-1 | 14 | - | - | TGCAGTGCCGGAGGTGGTGGGTCCTACAATGAGCAGTTCTTC | CSAGGGGSYNEQFF
TRBJ2-7 | TRBV7-2 | 13 | - | many | TGTGCCAGCAGCTTAAATACCCCCTACGAGCAGTACTTC | CASSLNTPYEQYF
TRBJ2-3 | TRBV29-1 | 14 | - | few | TGCAGCGTTGTTGACCACCCCGCCCAGGGTACGCAGTATTTT | CSVVDHPAQGTQYF
TRBJ1-5 | TRBV19 | 15 | TRBD1 | few | TGTGCCAGTAGTATTGGACAGGGAGTTAACCAGCCCCAGCATTTT | CASSIGQGVNQPQHF
TRBJ2-5 | TRBV11-1 | 15 | TRBD1 | - | TGTGCCAGCGGACCGCGGGACAGGGGGCAAGAGACCCAGTACTTC | CASGPRDRGQETQYF
TRBJ2-1 | TRBV11-2 | 14 | - | - | TGTGCCAGCAGCCAGTCAGGGGTTCGGAATGAGCAGTTCTTC | CASSQSGVRNEQFF
TRBJ1-4 | TRBV6-2/TRBV6-3 | 13 | - | few | TGTGCCACACTGCGGGGCGGAGATGAAAAACTGTTTTTT | CATLRGGDEKLFF
TRBJ2-2 | TRBV9 | 16 | TRBD1 | few | TGTGCCAGCAGCGTAGCAGGCCAGGGGGCAGGCGGGGAGCTGTTTTTT | CASSVAGQGAGGELFF
TRBJ2-5 | TRBV12-3/TRBV12-4 | 15 | - | few | TGTGCCAGCAGTCCCGCCAGGGGAGGGGCTGAGACCCAGTACTTC | CASSPARGGAETQYF
TRBJ1-1 | TRBV20-1 | 13 | - | many | TGCAGTGCCCCAGCGGCCCCGGGCGGTGAAGCTTTCTTT | CSAPAAPGGEAFF
TRBJ2-1 | TRBV19 | 13 | - | - | TGTGCCAGTAGTATAAACCTCTACAATGAGCAGTTCTTC | CASSINLYNEQFF
TRBJ2-7 | TRBV20-1 | 16 | TRBD2 | few | TGCAGTGCTGGGCTAGCGGGACCTCACCCTACCTACGAGCAGTACTTC | CSAGLAGPHPTYEQYF
TRBJ1-1 | TRBV20-1 | 13 | TRBD1 | - | TGCAGGGTAACCGAAGGACAGGGGGCGCGAACTTTCTTT | CRVTEGQGARTFF